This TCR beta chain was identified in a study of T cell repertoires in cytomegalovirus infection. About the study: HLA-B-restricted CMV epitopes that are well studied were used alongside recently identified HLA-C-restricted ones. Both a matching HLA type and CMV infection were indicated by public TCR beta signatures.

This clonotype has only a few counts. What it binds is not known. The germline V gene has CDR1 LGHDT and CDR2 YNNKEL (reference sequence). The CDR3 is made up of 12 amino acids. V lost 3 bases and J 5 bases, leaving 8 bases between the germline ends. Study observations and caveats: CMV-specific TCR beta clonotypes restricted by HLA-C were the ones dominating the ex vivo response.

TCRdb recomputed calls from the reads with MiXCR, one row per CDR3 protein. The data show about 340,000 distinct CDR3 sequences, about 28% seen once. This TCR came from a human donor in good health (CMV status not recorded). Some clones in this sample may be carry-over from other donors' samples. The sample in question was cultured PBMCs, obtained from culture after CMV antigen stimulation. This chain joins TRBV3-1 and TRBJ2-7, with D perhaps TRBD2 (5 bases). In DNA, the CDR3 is TGTGCCAGCAGCCAGGGGAGCGACGAGCAGTACTTC. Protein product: CASSQGSDEQYF.